This TCR beta chain was recovered during a study of T cells in Graves' hyperthyroidism and ophthalmopathy. Study-level findings and limits: Blood also carried most thyroid clonotypes expanded above 0.001.

This clonotype showed up many times. The antigen is unknown. V was pared by 4 bases and J by 2 bases, with 20 bases between. Looked up from germline, CDR1 is SGHAT and CDR2 is FQNNGV. This CDR3 spans 18 amino acids. Patients having uncontrolled infection, another autoimmune disease, pregnancy or lactation were not included. The source of the PBMCs was less than 12 ml of fresh peripheral blood. Amplified TCR beta CDR3 regions derived from RNA transcripts. HTBI primers drove first-round RT-PCR of the TCR CDR3. TCRdb re-analysed the multiplex PCR reads in MiXCR, keeping a single row per CDR3 protein. Of fewer than 750,000 distinct CDR3 sequences in the sample, roughly 15% were seen once.

The receptor comes from a woman aged 45-65 years with Graves' ophthalmopathy. The specimen sequenced was blood. The chain combines TRBV11-2 with TRBJ2-2; D may be TRBD1 (7 bases). CDR3 in DNA: TGTGCCAGCAGCTCCAGGGGGTTGGGGACTCCTAACACCGGGGAGCTGTTTTTT. This translates into CASSSRGLGTPNTGELFF.